This record concerns one T cell receptor (beta chain) sequence. Its target is not known. Repertoires were generated with immunoSEQ multiplex PCR, while TCRdb's copy carries only in-frame clones and drops some. The repertoire has tens of thousands of clones, around 80% of them found once; the top ten carry more than 5.5%. CDR3 length: 14 amino acids. Germline CDR1 reads LNHDA; CDR2 reads SQIVND (reference sequence). V was pared by 4 bases and J by 0 bases, with 7 bases between. The data were taken from a study of OX40 agonist ivuxolimab in advanced cancers. The wider study: Aged about 23 to 80 with a mean of 60 years, they were less than 90% male. Partial responses occurred in three patients (one hepatocellular carcinoma, two cutaneous melanoma).

Study observations and caveats: Among the least clonally expanded were partial responders at 0.1-3.0 mg/kg.

This rearrangement joins TRBV19 to TRBJ2-4; D uncertain. The sequence was obtained from an adult with an advanced solid tumor such as melanoma, head and neck, liver or kidney cancer. The starting material was CD4+ or CD8+ T cells sorted from blood, obtained in a trial of the OX40 agonist ivuxolimab. The CDR3 reads CASSTRLAKNIQYF. The CDR3 DNA sequence: TGTGCCAGTAGTACAAGGTTAGCCAAAAACATTCAGTACTTC.